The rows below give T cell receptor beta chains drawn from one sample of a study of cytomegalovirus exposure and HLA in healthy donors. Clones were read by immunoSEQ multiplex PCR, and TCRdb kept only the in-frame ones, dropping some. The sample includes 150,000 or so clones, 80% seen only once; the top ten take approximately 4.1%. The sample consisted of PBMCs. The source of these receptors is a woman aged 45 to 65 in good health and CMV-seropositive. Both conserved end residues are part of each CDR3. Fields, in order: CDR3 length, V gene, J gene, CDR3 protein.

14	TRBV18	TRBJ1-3	CASSIAGDRGDLYF
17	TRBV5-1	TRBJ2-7	CASSLETTSGGPYEQYF
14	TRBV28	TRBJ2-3	CASSPPGRTDTQYF
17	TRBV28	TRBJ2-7	CASSLFVLGDRVYEQYF
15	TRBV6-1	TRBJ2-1	CASSESGLVSHEQFF
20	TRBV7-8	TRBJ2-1	CASSLSDGMLRGGSVNEQFF
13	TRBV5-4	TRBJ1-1	CASSSERQGEAFF
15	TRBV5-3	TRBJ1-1	CARLGEEGACTEAFF
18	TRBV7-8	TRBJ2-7	CASSLNTGNSRFFYEQYF
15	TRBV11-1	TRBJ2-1	CASSLPGLAFDEQFF
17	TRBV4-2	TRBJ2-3	CASSQEAGAEGLRTQYF
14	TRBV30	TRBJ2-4	CAWSPAKFGGIQYF
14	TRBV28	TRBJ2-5	CASLTSGAGETQYF
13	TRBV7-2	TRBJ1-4	CASSLETGQGLFF
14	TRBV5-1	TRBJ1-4	CASSLETGTEKLFF